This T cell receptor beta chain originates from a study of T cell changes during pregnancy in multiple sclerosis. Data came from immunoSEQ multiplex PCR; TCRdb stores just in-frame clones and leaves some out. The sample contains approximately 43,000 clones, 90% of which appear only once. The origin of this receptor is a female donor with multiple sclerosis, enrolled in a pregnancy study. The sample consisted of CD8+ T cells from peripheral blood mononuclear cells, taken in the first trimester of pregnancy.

This CDR3 is CASSTHFLTGASGWYEQYF. In DNA form, the CDR3 reads TGTGCCAGCAGTACCCATTTCCTGACAGGGGCCTCAGGTTGGTACGAGCAGTACTTC. V usage is TRBV21-1 and J usage is TRBJ2-7; no check of the table's D call, TRBD1, against the DNA was made. TRBV21-1 is described as a pseudogene. The CDR3 spans 19 residues.